Listed below are T cell receptor beta chains from one sample, sequenced in a study of graft-versus-host responses after intestinal transplantation. Here immunoSEQ multiplex PCR was the method, and the copy in TCRdb shows in-frame clones only, minus some. Of tens of thousands of clones listed, roughly 84% are singletons. Antigens for these TCRs are unknown. Here the sequenced sample was unstimulated CD4+ T cells sorted from spleen or lymph node cells, taken before transplant. The source of these receptors is a human donor who was the organ donor for an intestinal transplant. Both conserved end residues are part of each CDR3. A D gene is named only where the DNA matches it firmly. Expanded clones are given a class, and other clones once, few, many or no size at all.

D	V	size	J	CDR3	DNA
TRBD2	TRBV7-8	-	TRBJ2-7	CASSLVFGTSSSWYF	TGTGCCAGCAGCTTAGTTTTCGGGACTAGCAGTTCGTGGTACTTC
-	TRBV7-2	-	TRBJ2-5	CANSLEETQYF	TGTGCCAACAGCTTAGAAGAGACCCAGTACTTC
-	TRBV5-4	-	TRBJ2-5	CASRIWGSETQYF	TGTGCCAGCAGGATTTGGGGGTCGGAGACCCAGTACTTC
-	TRBV11-3	few	TRBJ2-4	CASSLDPNIQYF	TGTGCCAGCAGCTTAGACCCAAACATTCAGTACTTC
TRBD1	TRBV7-9	-	TRBJ1-1	CASSSRRTGETEAFF	TGTGCCAGCAGCTCACGTCGGACAGGGGAAACTGAAGCTTTCTTT
-	TRBV6-1	-	TRBJ1-1	CASRLLQMGNTEAFF	TGTGCCAGCAGGCTCTTACAGATGGGGAACACTGAAGCTTTCTTT
-	TRBV4-3	few	TRBJ1-1	CASSQVGFRGAFF	TGCGCCAGCAGCCAAGTCGGATTCAGGGGAGCTTTCTTT
TRBD2	TRBV7-2	-	TRBJ2-1	CASSLRGGYPSYNEQFF	TGTGCCAGCAGCTTACGGGGGGGTTATCCCTCCTACAATGAGCAGTTCTTC
-	TRBV5-1	-	TRBJ1-1	CASSLAGRANTEAFF	TGCGCCAGCAGCTTGGCGGGCAGAGCGAACACTGAAGCTTTCTTT
TRBD2	TRBV27	-	TRBJ2-7	CASSLSLAGGREQYF	TGTGCCAGCAGCCTTTCTTTAGCGGGAGGGCGGGAGCAGTACTTC
-	TRBV19	-	TRBJ1-2	CASLDRYYGYTF	TGTGCCAGTCTAGACAGGTACTATGGCTACACCTTC
TRBD1	TRBV5-6	-	TRBJ1-2	CASSSTGTALRGYTF	TGTGCCAGCAGCTCCACCGGGACAGCACTTAGGGGCTACACCTTC
-	TRBV5-6	-	TRBJ1-3	CASSLRGAGNTIYF	TGTGCCAGCAGCTTACGAGGGGCTGGAAACACCATATATTTT
-	TRBV30	-	TRBJ2-1	CAWSWGDEQFF	TGTGCCTGGAGTTGGGGAGATGAGCAGTTCTTC
-	TRBV27	-	TRBJ2-1	CASRFRSRGNNEQFF	TGTGCCAGCCGTTTTCGGTCCAGGGGAAACAATGAGCAGTTCTTC
TRBD1	TRBV4-2	-	TRBJ1-5	CASSRKRGPDQPQHF	TGTGCCAGCAGCCGGAAAAGGGGGCCCGATCAGCCCCAGCATTTT
TRBD2	TRBV18	-	TRBJ2-1	CASSPPLAGGSYNEQFF	TGTGCCAGCTCACCACCGTTAGCGGGAGGGTCCTACAATGAGCAGTTCTTC
-	TRBV27	-	TRBJ1-6	CASSAQGSYNSPLHF	TGTGCCAGCAGTGCCCAGGGCTCCTATAATTCACCCCTCCACTTT
TRBD2	TRBV30	-	TRBJ2-3	CAWSAARTSGGFTSTDTQYF	TGTGCCTGGAGTGCCGCTCGAACTAGCGGGGGGTTCACGAGCACAGATACGCAGTATTTT
TRBD2	TRBV7-2	-	TRBJ2-1	CASSPLGGRSEQFF	TGTGCCAGCAGTCCCCTGGGAGGGCGGAGTGAGCAGTTCTTC
TRBD2	TRBV5-1	-	TRBJ2-3	CASRLLAGGTDTQYF	TGCGCCAGCAGGCTCCTAGCGGGGGGCACAGATACGCAGTATTTT
TRBD1	TRBV29-1	-	TRBJ1-2	CSVLTGGTNYGYTF	TGCAGCGTTTTAACAGGGGGAACTAACTATGGCTACACCTTC
-	TRBV5-6	-	TRBJ1-5	CASSLLQGAQHF	TGTGCCAGCAGCTTGCTCCAGGGAGCCCAGCATTTT
-	TRBV7-2	-	TRBJ2-4	CASSLAQGAKNIQYF	TGTGCCAGCAGCTTAGCGCAGGGAGCCAAAAACATTCAGTACTTC
TRBD1	TRBV6-5	-	TRBJ2-7	CASRQGGWSSYEQYF	TGTGCCAGCAGGCAAGGGGGCTGGAGCTCCTACGAGCAGTACTTC
-	TRBV20-1	-	TRBJ1-1	CSPQGGTEAFF	TGCAGTCCACAGGGAGGTACTGAAGCTTTCTTT
-	TRBV6-1	-	TRBJ2-5	CASSEALEETQYF	TGTGCCAGCAGTGAAGCGCTGGAAGAGACCCAGTACTTC
-	TRBV25-1	-	TRBJ2-7	CASSVSYEQYF	TGTGCCAGCAGTGTATCCTACGAGCAGTACTTC